Listed below are T cell receptor beta chains from one sample, sequenced in a study of memory CD8 T cells in hepatitis C reinfection. Clones were sequenced by immunoSEQ multiplex PCR, and TCRdb holds only the in-frame ones, with some missing. Here the sample spans fewer than 50,000 clones, roughly 90% being singletons. The sequencing input was naive CD8+ T cells sorted from blood. These receptors were obtained from a man between 18 and 29 years old with hepatitis C virus infection. The CDR3 runs from the conserved cysteine through the conserved F or W.

V	J	CDR3
TRBV5-1	TRBJ1-2	CASRTPGQGAEGYTF
TRBV4-1	TRBJ1-1	CASSQVLAWGGDGPDTEAFF
TRBV6-6	TRBJ1-2	CASSYGGQGDGYTF
TRBV28	TRBJ1-1	CASSPTGLSFF
TRBV30	TRBJ1-2	CAWSGEEANYGYTF
TRBV27	TRBJ2-7	CASSLQGAPVEQYF
TRBV29-1	TRBJ2-3	CSVEGLGLAGGSHTDTQYF
TRBV28	.	CASSPPADYEQYF
TRBV13	TRBJ1-2	CASSLGGTNYGYTF
TRBV11-1	TRBJ2-3	CASSLSGYTDTQYF
TRBV2	TRBJ2-7	CASSEGTAHSYEQYF